This is a list of T cell receptor beta chains from one sample in a study of CD8 T cells in Susac syndrome. One entry per CDR3 protein, called by TCRdb with MiXCR from the immunoSEQ multiplex PCR reads. The table records about 85,000 distinct CDR3 sequences, 90% to 95% of them present only once. Input material: CD8+ T cells from PBMCs. Source of these receptors: a human donor in good health. Each CDR3 is given with its conserved first and last residue. D genes are given only for firm matches. Expanded clones get a size class; other rows say once, few or many, or leave the size out.

V gene	J gene	CDR3 length	clone size	D gene	CDR3 protein	CDR3 DNA
TRBV20-1	TRBJ2-5	15	NA	TRBD1	CSAYRGRLHAETQYF	TGCAGTGCGTACAGGGGGCGCCTTCACGCAGAGACCCAGTACTTC
TRBV9	TRBJ1-1	13	NA	NA	CASSVSPSSYAFF	TGTGCCAGCAGCGTAAGTCCTAGTTCCTACGCTTTCTTT
TRBV7-9	TRBJ2-7	14	NA	TRBD1	CASSPPRTGVEQYF	TGTGCCAGCAGCCCACCTCGGACAGGGGTTGAGCAGTACTTC
TRBV27	TRBJ2-6	17	once	NA	CASSAGTLNSGANVLTF	TGTGCCAGCAGTGCAGGGACTCTTAACTCTGGGGCCAACGTCCTGACTTTC
TRBV9	TRBJ1-2	13	NA	NA	CASSGRRVAGYTF	TGTGCCAGCAGCGGTCGGCGGGTCGCTGGCTACACCTTC
TRBV7-8	TRBJ2-1	14	NA	NA	CASSLGARSDEQFF	TGTGCCAGCAGCTTAGGGGCCAGAAGCGATGAGCAGTTCTTC
TRBV4-1	TRBJ1-1	13	once	NA	CASSQVSGAEAFF	TGCGCCAGCAGCCAAGTTTCCGGGGCTGAAGCTTTCTTT
TRBV12-3/TRBV12-4	TRBJ2-2	15	NA	TRBD2	CASSFGEGADGELFF	TGTGCCAGCAGTTTCGGGGAGGGAGCGGACGGGGAGCTGTTTTTT
TRBV6-5	TRBJ2-3	12	NA	NA	CASSSPGHAQYF	TGTGCCAGCAGCTCCCCGGGACACGCGCAGTATTTT
TRBV30	TRBJ1-4	16	NA	NA	CAWSEDRGRTNEKLFF	TGTGCCTGGAGTGAGGACCGGGGCAGGACTAATGAAAAACTGTTTTTT
TRBV13	TRBJ2-5	14	few	TRBD2	CASSSPGGEETQYF	TGTGCCAGCAGCTCGCCCGGGGGGGAGGAGACCCAGTACTTC
TRBV4-3	TRBJ2-1	13	NA	NA	CASKKDRGDEQFF	TGCGCCAGCAAAAAAGACAGAGGGGATGAGCAGTTCTTC
TRBV19	TRBJ2-1	15	NA	TRBD2	CAPPKEVAGENEQFF	TGTGCCCCCCCGAAGGAGGTAGCGGGGGAGAATGAGCAGTTCTTC
TRBV12-3/TRBV12-4	TRBJ2-1	15	NA	TRBD2	CASSLPGLADNEQFF	TGTGCCAGCAGTTTACCGGGACTAGCGGACAATGAGCAGTTCTTC
TRBV27	TRBJ2-4	17	NA	NA	CASKPLSGILAKNIQYF	TGTGCCAGCAAACCGCTATCAGGGATACTAGCCAAAAACATTCAGTACTTC
TRBV7-9	TRBJ2-2	17	NA	TRBD2	CASSFRGLAGDPGELFF	TGTGCCAGCAGCTTCCGGGGACTAGCGGGAGATCCCGGGGAGCTGTTTTTT
TRBV13	TRBJ2-7	14	NA	NA	CASSLVGSSYEQYF	TGTGCCAGCAGCTTAGTAGGGAGCTCCTACGAGCAGTACTTC
TRBV3-1	TRBJ2-3	16	NA	NA	CASSQERTASTDTQYF	TGTGCCAGCAGCCAAGAAAGGACAGCTAGCACAGATACGCAGTATTTT
TRBV7-9	TRBJ2-5	13	NA	NA	CASSPRRGETQYF	TGTGCCAGCAGCCCAAGAAGGGGCGAGACCCAGTACTTC
TRBV6-4	TRBJ2-1	16	NA	NA	CASSRLGTHSYNEQFF	TGTGCCAGCAGTCGACTGGGGACTCACTCCTACAATGAGCAGTTCTTC
TRBV6-2/TRBV6-3	TRBJ1-4	15	NA	TRBD1	CASSRKDRFNEKLFF	TGTGCCAGCAGCCGTAAGGACAGGTTTAATGAAAAACTGTTTTTT
TRBV27	TRBJ2-1	14	NA	NA	CASSSLGLYNEQFF	TGTGCCAGCAGTTCCTTGGGACTTTACAATGAGCAGTTCTTC
TRBV20-1	TRBJ1-3	17	NA	TRBD1	CSAREGVGTGLGNTIYF	TGCAGTGCTAGAGAGGGGGTCGGGACAGGGCTCGGAAACACCATATATTTT
TRBV20-1	TRBJ2-1	11	NA	NA	CSANFYNEQFF	TGCAGTGCCAACTTCTACAATGAGCAGTTCTTC
TRBV9	TRBJ1-2	12	NA	NA	CASKDGYYGYTF	TGTGCCAGCAAGGACGGGTACTATGGCTACACCTTC
TRBV25-1	TRBJ2-3	16	NA	TRBD2	CASSEWASGGADTQYF	TGTGCCAGCAGTGAATGGGCTAGCGGGGGTGCAGATACGCAGTATTTT
TRBV9	TRBJ1-5	14	NA	NA	CASSASSGNQPQHF	TGTGCCAGCAGCGCCTCTTCGGGCAATCAGCCCCAGCATTTT
TRBV29-1	TRBJ2-2	13	NA	NA	CSGRLANTGELFF	TGCAGCGGGAGATTGGCGAACACCGGGGAGCTGTTTTTT
TRBV4-1	TRBJ2-7	15	NA	NA	CASSPFGPNPYEQYF	TGCGCCAGCAGTCCGTTCGGACCCAACCCCTACGAGCAGTACTTC
TRBV7-2	TRBJ2-1	15	NA	TRBD2	CASRFEAGAYNEQFF	TGTGCCAGCAGGTTCGAAGCGGGAGCCTACAATGAGCAGTTCTTC
TRBV7-2	TRBJ1-5	15	NA	NA	CASSLGGGVRQPQHF	TGTGCCAGCAGCTTAGGAGGGGGTGTCAGGCAGCCCCAGCATTTT
TRBV5-5	TRBJ1-1	14	once	NA	CASSLGDPNTEAFF	TGTGCCAGCAGCTTGGGGGACCCGAACACTGAAGCTTTCTTT
TRBV27	TRBJ2-7	15	NA	NA	CASSLRGPTVYEQYF	TGTGCCAGCAGTCTCAGGGGCCCCACCGTCTACGAGCAGTACTTC
TRBV12-5	TRBJ2-7	13	NA	NA	CASGFLVHNEQYF	TGTGCTAGTGGTTTTCTCGTCCACAACGAGCAGTACTTC
TRBV6-5	TRBJ1-6	14	NA	TRBD1	CASKTGADNSPLHF	TGTGCCAGCAAAACAGGGGCTGATAATTCACCCCTCCACTTT
TRBV7-9	TRBJ2-7	12	NA	NA	CASSLDPREQYF	TGTGCCAGCAGCTTGGATCCCCGGGAGCAGTACTTC
TRBV20-1	TRBJ1-4	14	NA	NA	CSALRVGRDEKLFF	TGCAGTGCTCTCCGGGTAGGGCGGGATGAAAAACTGTTTTTT
TRBV7-2	TRBJ1-5	15	once	NA	CASSPGVFGDQPQHF	TGTGCCAGCAGCCCCGGGGTTTTTGGCGATCAGCCCCAGCATTTT
TRBV2	TRBJ2-1	12	NA	TRBD2	CATLAGVDEQFF	TGTGCCACCCTAGCGGGAGTGGATGAGCAGTTCTTC
TRBV11-2	TRBJ1-1	17	NA	TRBD1	CASSSSTGDYGDTEAFF	TGTGCCAGCAGCAGCTCGACAGGGGATTATGGGGACACTGAAGCTTTCTTT
TRBV12-3/TRBV12-4	TRBJ2-3	15	NA	TRBD2	CASTTTSGGTDTQYF	TGTGCCAGCACAACTACTAGCGGGGGCACAGATACGCAGTATTTT
TRBV5-6	TRBJ2-1	14	NA	NA	CASSFVDTDNEQFF	TGTGCCAGCAGCTTCGTTGACACGGACAATGAGCAGTTCTTC
TRBV20-1	TRBJ2-5	17	once	TRBD2	CSARDYIERGGRETQYF	TGCAGTGCTAGAGATTATATCGAGCGGGGGGGCCGAGAGACCCAGTACTTC
TRBV12-3/TRBV12-4	TRBJ2-6	15	NA	NA	CASQGSPSGANVLTF	TGTGCCAGCCAGGGGTCCCCCTCTGGGGCCAACGTCCTGACTTTC
TRBV9	TRBJ2-2	15	NA	TRBD1	CASSVGRGHSGELFF	TGTGCCAGCAGCGTAGGCAGGGGGCACAGCGGGGAGCTGTTTTTT
TRBV6-5	TRBJ2-1	15	NA	TRBD1	CASGGTGTGVNEQFF	TGTGCCAGCGGGGGGACCGGGACAGGGGTCAATGAGCAGTTCTTC
TRBV5-1	TRBJ1-2	15	NA	NA	CASSLAGVDTYGYTF	TGCGCCAGCAGCTTAGCGGGAGTAGATACCTATGGCTACACCTTC
TRBV3-1	TRBJ2-1	18	once	TRBD2	CASSQRLADPPEQAEQFF	TGTGCCAGCAGCCAAAGACTAGCGGACCCCCCAGAGCAGGCGGAGCAGTTCTTC
TRBV28	TRBJ2-3	16	NA	TRBD2	CASHFEREGSTDTQYF	TGTGCCAGCCACTTCGAGCGGGAGGGCAGCACAGATACGCAGTATTTT
TRBV27	TRBJ2-7	15	NA	NA	CASSFYTGSSYEQYF	TGTGCCAGCAGTTTCTACACGGGGAGCTCCTACGAGCAGTACTTC